The entry below describes one T cell receptor (beta chain). Germline trimming cut 8 bases from V and 5 bases from J; bases unmatched to any gene: 7. Germline assignment: CDR1 SNHLY and CDR2 FYNNEI. The CDR3 runs to 16 residues. The sample belongs to a study of blood T cell repertoires in COVID-19. Method: immunoSEQ multiplex PCR; TCRdb's copy keeps in-frame clones and lacks some. This table holds approximately 170,000 clones, 84% found once. The source of this sequence is a woman younger than 45 who had recovered from COVID-19. The chain links TRBV2 to TRBJ2-1; 15 bases line up with TRBD2. Sequenced material: PBMCs or T cells enriched from blood (not recorded which). In DNA, the CDR3 is TGTGCCAGCCTCGGGACTAGCGGGGGGAACGACAATGAGCAGTTCTTC. The encoded protein is CASLGTSGGNDNEQFF.